Described below is a single T cell receptor beta chain sequence and its context. This entry comes from a study of T cells expressing NK-cell markers. Overall study context: Investigators obtained TCR beta repertoires from sorted CD3+CD56+NKG2C+, CD3+CD56+NKG2C- and CD3+CD56-NKG2C+ T cells.

TCRdb processed the 5' RACE reads again and assigns one entry to each CDR3 protein, with no DNA. The sample holds hundreds of thousands of distinct CDR3 sequences. The sample was blood T cells: a sorted CD56 or NKG2C T cell subset, CD4+ or CD8+ T cells, or bulk PBMC T cells (not recorded which). The TCR originated in a woman between 18 and 69 years old in good health.

CDR3 loop: CSALRQGHTGELFF. The chain uses TRBV20-1 and TRBJ2-2; TCRdb names TRBD1, which stays unverified in the absence of DNA. The germline V gene has CDR1 DFQATT and CDR2 SNEGSKA (reference sequence). The CDR3 contains 14 residues.